Listed below are T cell receptor beta chains from one sample, sequenced in a study of OX40 agonist ivuxolimab in advanced cancers. Produced via immunoSEQ multiplex PCR; TCRdb's table is partial and in-frame only. The table lists over 50,000 clones, around 90% of them singletons, with 4% to 5.5% in the top ten. The material sequenced was CD4+ or CD8+ T cells sorted from blood, taken in a trial of the OX40 agonist ivuxolimab. The receptor set was obtained from an adult with an advanced solid tumor such as melanoma, head and neck, liver or kidney cancer. Each CDR3 is given with its conserved first and last residue. The D gene is left open where the match is weak. Not all rows give a size; the values are once, few, many and, for expanded clones, a class.

clone size,CDR3 length,D gene,V gene,J gene,CDR3 DNA,CDR3 protein
-,13,-,TRBV19,TRBJ2-1,TGTGCCACACGGGGTGACTTCGTCAATGAGCAGTTCTTC,CATRGDFVNEQFF
-,18,TRBD1,TRBV6-1,TRBJ1-5,TGTGCCAGCAGTGTAAATATAGCCGGACAGGGGGGCAATCAGCCCCAGCATTTT,CASSVNIAGQGGNQPQHF
-,14,-,TRBV6-5,TRBJ1-6,TGTGCCAGCACTGGGAGGTCCTATAATTCACCCCTCCACTTT,CASTGRSYNSPLHF
once,15,TRBD2,TRBV6-4,TRBJ2-1,TGTGCCAGCAGTGATGGCGGGGGATCCTACAATGAGCAGTTCTTC,CASSDGGGSYNEQFF
-,14,-,TRBV5-3,TRBJ2-3,TGTGCCAGCAGCAAGGGACTGTTCACAGATACGCAGTATTTT,CASSKGLFTDTQYF
few,12,-,TRBV7-6,TRBJ2-3,TGTGCCAGCAGCCCGGCCGGGGATACGCAGTATTTT,CASSPAGDTQYF
-,18,-,TRBV6-1,TRBJ1-3,TGTGCCAGCAGTGTTTCCCAGGGCAGGTCGAGCTCTGGAAACACCATATATTTT,CASSVSQGRSSSGNTIYF
-,15,TRBD1,TRBV7-9,TRBJ1-5,TGTGCCAGCAGTTGGGGGCAGGGGGCGGGTCAGCCCCAGCATTTT,CASSWGQGAGQPQHF
-,14,TRBD1,TRBV6-6,TRBJ1-2,TGTGCCAGCAGTTACTTCGACAGGGAGGATGGCTACACCTTC,CASSYFDREDGYTF
-,13,-,TRBV7-9,TRBJ2-7,TGTGCCAGCAGCGTAGGGGAAGGTGGGGAGCAGTACTTC,CASSVGEGGEQYF
once,13,-,TRBV2,TRBJ2-5,TGTGCCAGCAAGGAGGGACCCCAAGAGACCCAGTACTTC,CASKEGPQETQYF
once,13,-,TRBV10-3,TRBJ2-1,TGTGCCATCAGTTACAGGGGAGGGGATGAGCAGTTCTTC,CAISYRGGDEQFF
once,14,-,TRBV28,TRBJ2-7,TGTGCCAGCAGTTCCTCCCGAGGGCTGTACGAGCAGTACTTC,CASSSSRGLYEQYF
-,14,TRBD1,TRBV5-1,TRBJ2-1,TGCGCCAGCAGTCACGGACAGGGGTGGCATGAGCAGTTCTTC,CASSHGQGWHEQFF
-,13,-,TRBV5-6,TRBJ2-7,TGTGCCAGCAGCTATCAGGGCCCCTACGAGCAGTACTTC,CASSYQGPYEQYF
-,14,-,TRBV18,TRBJ2-3,TGTGCCAGCTCACCACCAGGAGTCACAGATACGCAGTATTTT,CASSPPGVTDTQYF
-,15,TRBD2,TRBV5-4,TRBJ2-1,TGTGCCAGCAGCAAGACTAGCGGCACCTACAATGAGCAGTTCTTC,CASSKTSGTYNEQFF
-,14,-,TRBV19,TRBJ2-1,TGTGCCAGTAGTATCCAGGAGTCCTACAATGAGCAGTTCTTC,CASSIQESYNEQFF
-,16,-,TRBV21-1,TRBJ1-4,TGTGCCAGCCAGGGGCAGGGGGCTGAGACTAATGAAAAACTGTTTTTT,CASQGQGAETNEKLFF
-,13,-,TRBV6-5,TRBJ1-1,TGTGCCAGCAGCCCCGGGACCGGGAAGACCGGTTTCTTT,CASSPGTGKTGFF
-,13,TRBD1,TRBV29-1,TRBJ2-5,TGCAGCGTGGACAGGGGAGGTCGAGAGACCCAGTACTTC,CSVDRGGRETQYF
-,12,-,TRBV29-1,TRBJ2-7,TGCAGCGTCGGCAGACCTACCTACGAGCAGTACTTC,CSVGRPTYEQYF
once,14,-,TRBV30,TRBJ2-1,TGTGCCTGGACAAGGGGGATCTCCTACAATGAGCAGTTCTTC,CAWTRGISYNEQFF
-,13,TRBD2,TRBV6-1,TRBJ2-1,TGTGCCAGCAATAGCGGGGGGAACAATGAGCAGTTCTTC,CASNSGGNNEQFF
-,13,-,TRBV6-5,TRBJ1-5,TGTGCCAGCAGTTACAAGGACAATCAGCCCCAGCATTTT,CASSYKDNQPQHF
few,14,-,TRBV30,TRBJ1-1,TGTGCCTGGAGTGTACGGTGGAGGAACACTGAAGCTTTCTTT,CAWSVRWRNTEAFF
-,16,-,TRBV18,TRBJ2-7,TGTGCCAGCTCGCCTTGGGCTAGCGCGAACTCCTACGAGCAGTACTTC,CASSPWASANSYEQYF
-,15,-,TRBV6-1,TRBJ2-3,TGTGCCAGCAGTGAAGCGGGGGCAGGGATGTATACGCAGTATTTT,CASSEAGAGMYTQYF
-,13,-,TRBV9,TRBJ2-5,TGTGCCAGCAGCGTAGGACAGTGGGAGACCCAGTACTTC,CASSVGQWETQYF
-,17,-,TRBV6-1,TRBJ2-6,TGTGCCAGCAGTGACAGAGGACTCGGCTCTGGGGCCAACGTCCTGACTTTC,CASSDRGLGSGANVLTF
-,15,TRBD1,TRBV11-2,TRBJ2-1,TGTGCCAGCAGCTACCAGAGGGGGCGAGGCAATGAGCAGTTCTTC,CASSYQRGRGNEQFF
-,13,-,TRBV10-3,TRBJ2-1,TGTGCCATCAGGACAGTAGAAACGGATGAGCAGTTCTTC,CAIRTVETDEQFF
-,15,-,TRBV28,TRBJ2-2,TGTGCCAGCAGTCGCCGCAGGGGGAACACCGGGGAGCTGTTTTTT,CASSRRRGNTGELFF
-,15,TRBD1,TRBV6-6,TRBJ1-2,TGTGCCAGCACCCTCGACAGGGGAGATTACTATGGCTACACCTTC,CASTLDRGDYYGYTF
-,13,-,TRBV18,TRBJ1-5,TGTGCCAGCTCCCGGGAAGGAATTCAGCCCCAGCATTTT,CASSREGIQPQHF
once,14,TRBD1,TRBV15,TRBJ1-2,TGTGCCACCAGCAGAGCCGGGACAGACTATGGCTACACCTTC,CATSRAGTDYGYTF
-,15,-,TRBV10-1,TRBJ2-1,TGCGCCAGCAGTGAGGTTTCTCCTTCCTACAATGAGCAGTTCTTC,CASSEVSPSYNEQFF
-,15,TRBD1,TRBV11-2,TRBJ1-4,TGTGCCAGCAGCCCAGACAGGGGACGTCATGAAAAACTGTTTTTT,CASSPDRGRHEKLFF
-,16,-,TRBV27,TRBJ2-1,TGTGCCAGCAGTTCCCTGACGAGTCGACAATACAATGAGCAGTTCTTC,CASSSLTSRQYNEQFF
-,13,-,TRBV6-1,TRBJ1-5,TGTGCCAGCAGTGACAGGACGAAGCAGCCCCAGCATTTT,CASSDRTKQPQHF
-,14,-,TRBV14,TRBJ1-1,TGTGCCAGCAGCCAAGATGATTTCCTCACTGAAGCTTTCTTT,CASSQDDFLTEAFF
-,13,-,TRBV7-2,TRBJ1-2,TGTGCCAGCAGCCCCGAGCAGTTCTATGGCTACACCTTC,CASSPEQFYGYTF
-,13,-,TRBV7-8,TRBJ1-1,TGTGCCAGCAGCTGGGATGGGAACACTGAAGCTTTCTTT,CASSWDGNTEAFF
once,15,-,TRBV6-1,TRBJ1-5,TGTGCCAGCAGTTTACAGGGCCCCGGGAGGTGGCCCCAGCATTTT,CASSLQGPGRWPQHF
-,15,-,TRBV2,TRBJ2-1,TGTGCCAGCAGTGTGAGAGGGAGAATCAACAATGAGCAGTTCTTC,CASSVRGRINNEQFF
-,11,TRBD1,TRBV6-5,TRBJ1-1,TGTGCCAGCAGTCTAGGGGGCGCCGCTTTCTTT,CASSLGGAAFF
-,16,TRBD2,TRBV4-3,TRBJ2-5,TGCGCCAGCAGCCAACAATATAGCGGGGAGCCCTCGACCCAGTACTTC,CASSQQYSGEPSTQYF
-,15,TRBD2,TRBV2,TRBJ2-2,TGTGCCAGCACTTTAGCGGGGGGCCCCACCGGGGAGCTGTTTTTT,CASTLAGGPTGELFF
few,13,-,TRBV28,TRBJ1-5,TGTGCCAGCAGTATAATAATCCAGAAGCCCCAGCATTTT,CASSIIIQKPQHF
-,13,-,TRBV14,TRBJ2-4,TGTGCCAGCAGCCAGGGGGCCCGGGACATTCAGTACTTC,CASSQGARDIQYF
-,15,-,TRBV25-1,TRBJ1-1,TGTGCCAGCAGTCCTACAGGACAGAAGAACACTGAAGCTTTCTTT,CASSPTGQKNTEAFF